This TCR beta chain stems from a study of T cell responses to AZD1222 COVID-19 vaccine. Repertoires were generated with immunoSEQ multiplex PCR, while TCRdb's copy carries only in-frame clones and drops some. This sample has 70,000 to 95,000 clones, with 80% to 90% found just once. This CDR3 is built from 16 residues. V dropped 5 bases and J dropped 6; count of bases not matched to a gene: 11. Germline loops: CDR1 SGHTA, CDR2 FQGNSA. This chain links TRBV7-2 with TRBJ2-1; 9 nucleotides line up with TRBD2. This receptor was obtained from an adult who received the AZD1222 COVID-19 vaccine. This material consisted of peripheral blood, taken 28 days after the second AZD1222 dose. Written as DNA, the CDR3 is TGTGCCAGCAGCCCGCGCGGGGGGGCCGGAGGCAATGAGCAGTTCTTC. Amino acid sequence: CASSPRGGAGGNEQFF. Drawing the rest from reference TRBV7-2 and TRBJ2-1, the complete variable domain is GAGVSQSPSNKVTEKGKDVELRCDPISGHTALYWYRQSLGQGLEFLIYFQGNSAPDKSGLPSDRFSAERTGGSVSTLTIQRTQQEDSAVYLCASSPRGGAGGNEQFFGPGTRLTVL.